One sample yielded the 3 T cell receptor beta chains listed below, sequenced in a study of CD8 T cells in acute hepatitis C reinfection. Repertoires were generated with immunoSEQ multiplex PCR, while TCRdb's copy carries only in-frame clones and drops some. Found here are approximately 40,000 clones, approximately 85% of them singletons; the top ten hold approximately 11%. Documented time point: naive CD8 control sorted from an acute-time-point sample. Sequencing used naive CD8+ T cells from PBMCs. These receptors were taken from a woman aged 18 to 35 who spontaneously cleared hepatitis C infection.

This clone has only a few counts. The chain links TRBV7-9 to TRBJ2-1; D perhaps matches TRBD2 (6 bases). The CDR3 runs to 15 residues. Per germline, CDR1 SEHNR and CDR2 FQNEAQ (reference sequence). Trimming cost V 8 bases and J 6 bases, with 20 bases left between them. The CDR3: CASLAPPGEANEQFF. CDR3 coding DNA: TGTGCCAGCCTCGCCCCCCCGGGAGAGGCCAATGAGCAGTTCTTC.

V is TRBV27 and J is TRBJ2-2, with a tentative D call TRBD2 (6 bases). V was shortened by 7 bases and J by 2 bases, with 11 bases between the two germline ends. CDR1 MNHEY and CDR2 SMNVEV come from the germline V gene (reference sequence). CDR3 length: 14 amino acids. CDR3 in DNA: TGTGCCAGCACCCTGGGGGGAAACACCGGGGAGCTGTTTTTT. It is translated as CASTLGGNTGELFF.

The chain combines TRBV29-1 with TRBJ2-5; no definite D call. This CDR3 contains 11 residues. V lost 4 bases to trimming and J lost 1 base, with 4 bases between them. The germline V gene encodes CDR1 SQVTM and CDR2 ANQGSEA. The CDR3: CSVGLQETQYF. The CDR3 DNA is TGCAGCGTTGGTCTCCAAGAGACCCAGTACTTC.